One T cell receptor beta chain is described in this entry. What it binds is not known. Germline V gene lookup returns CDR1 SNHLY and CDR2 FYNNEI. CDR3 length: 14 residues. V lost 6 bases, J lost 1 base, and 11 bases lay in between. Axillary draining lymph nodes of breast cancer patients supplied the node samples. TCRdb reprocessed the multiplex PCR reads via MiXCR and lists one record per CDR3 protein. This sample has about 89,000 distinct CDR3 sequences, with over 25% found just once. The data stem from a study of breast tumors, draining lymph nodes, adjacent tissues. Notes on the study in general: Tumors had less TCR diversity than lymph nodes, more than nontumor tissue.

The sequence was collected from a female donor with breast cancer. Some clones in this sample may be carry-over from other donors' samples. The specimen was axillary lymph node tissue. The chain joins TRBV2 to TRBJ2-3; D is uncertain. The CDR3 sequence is CASSRMMGTDTQYF. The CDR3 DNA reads TGTGCCAGCAGCAGAATGATGGGCACAGATACGCAGTATTTT.